These 16 T cell receptor beta chains originate from one sample sequenced in a study of CD8+ T cells in alopecia areata. Cells pooled from cutaneous lymph nodes were sorted on CD4, CD8alpha, NKG2D, NKG2ACE and other markers. Extracted from the samples, RNA was reverse transcribed into cDNA to serve as the sequencing template. Assay: immunoSEQ multiplex PCR; the TCRdb copy retains only in-frame clones and omits some. Altogether about 270,000 clones were found in the sample, and no singletons occur. The sequenced material came from CD4+ T cells sorted from a lymph node. The receptors shown here come from a C3H/HeJ mouse with alopecia areata. MHC haplotype of the strain: H2-k.

The table lists this clone with a few counts. Gene names follow the mouse nomenclature. The read comes to an end 4 residues before the CDR3 does, leaving the germline J gene to fill in the end. The chain employs TRBV19 and TRBJ1-2, with 11 bases fitting TRBD1. Germline CDR1 and CDR2: FNHDT and SITEND (reference sequence). This CDR3 comprises 14 residues. The DNA read from the CDR3 is TGTGCCAGCAGTCCGGACAGGGGGCGGTCC. Protein: CASSPDRGRS. The entire CDR3 reads CASSPDRGRSDYTF.

This clone came up a few times. Gene names denote mouse genes. The CDR3 goes on 4 residues after the read ends, and that part is filled in from the germline J gene. The chain joins TRBV19 to TRBJ1-1; tentatively, D is TRBD1 (6 bases). This CDR3 is 15 amino acids long. Germline V gives CDR1 FNHDT, CDR2 SITEND (reference sequence). V shed 1 base and J shed 0 bases, with 10 bases lying between them. This CDR3 is CASSIPGTSNTEVFF. The sequenced part of the CDR3 DNA is TGTGCCAGCAGTATACCCGGGACATCAAACACA.

This clone was counted between two and nine times. Any gene name here is a mouse gene name. The CDR3 end is not reached by the read, which stops 4 residues before it; the germline J gene fills it in. This chain uses TRBV14 with TRBJ2-4, with 7 nucleotides matching TRBD1. Germline CDR1 and CDR2: SGHDT and FRDEAV. This CDR3 is 16 amino acids long. V shed 5 bases, J shed 0 bases, and the junction held 9 bases outside the gene matches. CDR3 sequence reads: CASSPDRVESQNTLYF. The sequenced part of the CDR3 DNA is TGTGCCAGCAGCCCTGACAGGGTAGAGAGTCAAAAC.

Only a few counts were recorded for this clone. Germline and genes: mouse. Sequencing ends 4 residues short of the CDR3 end; the germline J gene provides the rest. The chain combines TRBV17 with TRBJ2-7; D gene unclear. Germline V CDR1 and CDR2: MNHDT, YYDKIL. This CDR3 is built from 12 residues. The CDR3 here is CASSRTQYEQYF. The DNA read from the CDR3 is TGTGCTAGCAGTAGAACACAGTAT.

On this clone itself: Mouse names are used for the genes. Read sequence stops 4 residues before the CDR3 end, and the germline J gene provides the missing end. The chain carries TRBV13-3 and TRBJ2-2; 12 bases match TRBD2. Germline CDR1 is NNHDY and CDR2 is SYVADS. V lost 4 bases to trimming and J lost 4 bases; unmatched junction nucleotides: 5. The CDR3 is 16 residues long. CDR3 sequence: CASSRLGGLGTGQLYF. CDR3 bases read: TGTGCCAGCAGTCGACTGGGGGGGCTGGGCACCGGG.

In regard to this clone: Genes and germline are mouse. The sequence runs out 4 residues before the end of the CDR3; the remainder is reconstructed from the germline J gene. The sample has other DNA sequences that encode this CDR3 too. The rearrangement joins TRBV1 to TRBJ2-5, with 9 nucleotides matching TRBD1. Germline V gene sequence: CDR1 NSQYPW, CDR2 LRSPGD (reference sequence). The CDR3 covers 15 residues. CDR3 sequence: CTCSAAGTGRDTQYF. The part of the CDR3 DNA that was read is TGCACCTGCAGTGCAGCCGGGACAGGGAGAGAC.

This clone was seen only a few times. Gene names are the mouse ones. The read comes to an end 4 residues before the CDR3 does, leaving the germline J gene to fill in the end. Within the sample, other DNA sequences also encode this same CDR3. The chain combines TRBV13-1 with TRBJ2-3, with 11 nucleotides matching TRBD2. The length of the CDR3 is 16 residues. CDR1 is NSHNY and CDR2 is SYGAGN in the germline V gene. V trimming: 4 bases; J trimming: 0 bases; junction bases outside the gene matches: 4. CDR3 sequence: CASSPGTGGSAETLYF. The sequenced CDR3 bases are TGTGCCAGCAGTCCCGGGACTGGGGGTAGTGCAGAA.

As concerns this clone: The germline and genes are mouse ones. The CDR3 goes on 4 residues after the read ends, and that part is filled in from the germline J gene. This chain links TRBV17 with TRBJ2-1; TRBD1 matches 10 bases. The ends lost 3 bases at V and 3 bases at J; junction bases unmatched: 2. Looked up from germline, CDR1 is MNHDT and CDR2 is YYDKIL. The CDR3 covers 15 residues. CDR3 sequence reads: CASSSRTGGYAEQFF. Incomplete CDR3 DNA: TGTGCTAGCAGTAGTCGGACAGGGGGCTATGCT.

This clone was found a few times. These gene names are mouse names. The CDR3 end lies 4 residues beyond the end of the read and is filled in from the germline J gene. Other DNA sequences from this sample encode an identical CDR3 as well. The chain links TRBV19 to TRBJ2-1, with TRBD1 matching over 8 bases. With V trimmed by 6 bases and J by 1 base, 3 bases remained unmatched. Germline V CDR1 and CDR2: FNHDT, SITEND (reference sequence). CDR3 size: 14 residues. The DNA read from the CDR3 is TGTGCCAGCACCCGGACAGGGAACTATGCT. The encoded protein is CASTRTGNYA. The complete CDR3 reads CASTRTGNYAEQFF.

Of note for this clone: Genes and germline come from the mouse. The CDR3 goes on 4 residues after the read ends, and that part is filled in from the germline J gene. This sequence joins TRBV5 and TRBJ2-7; 9 bases agree with TRBD2. This CDR3 spans 14 amino acids. Per germline, CDR1 LGHNA and CDR2 YNLKQL (reference sequence). The sequenced CDR3 bases are TGTGCCAGCAGCCAAAGGGACTGGGATGAT. Residues: CASSQRDWDD. The CDR3 in its entirety is CASSQRDWDDEQYF.

This clone was seen a few times. Gene names follow the mouse nomenclature. The read comes to an end 4 residues before the CDR3 does, leaving the germline J gene to fill in the end. This rearrangement joins TRBV13-2 to TRBJ1-2; a possible D gene is TRBD1 (6 bases). The CDR3 consists of 15 residues. The germline V gene has CDR1 NNHNN and CDR2 SYGAGS (reference sequence). The V end lost 1 base, the J end lost 1 base, and 11 bases lay between the germline ends. The chain's CDR3 is CASGDPGQENSDYTF. The covered CDR3 bases are TGTGCCAGCGGTGATCCGGGACAAGAAAACTCC.

This clone was recorded many times. The genes and germline here are from mouse. The DNA ends 4 residues before the CDR3 does, and the rest of the CDR3 is filled in from the germline J gene. V gene TRBV29 combines with J gene TRBJ1-2, with D hard to call. The V gene lost 3 bases and the J gene lost 0 bases, with 5 bases spanning the gap. The CDR3 spans 13 residues. The germline CDR1 and CDR2 sequences are MSHET and SYDVDS. The CDR3 loop reads CASSFTANSDYTF. The DNA read from the CDR3 is TGTGCTAGCAGTTTTACAGCAAACTCC.

About this clone itself: Mouse names are used for the genes. The read stops 4 residues short of the end of the CDR3; the missing end is completed from the germline J gene. J is TRBJ2-1 and V is TRBV13-1; 7 bases are a match to TRBD1. Trimming cost V 2 bases and J 4 bases; bases outside gene matches: 3. Germline V gene lookup returns CDR1 NSHNY and CDR2 SYGAGN. The length of the CDR3 is 14 residues. The part of the CDR3 DNA that was read is TGTGCCAGCAGTGACACGGGACAGTATGCT. The encoded protein is CASSDTGQYA. The CDR3 in its entirety is CASSDTGQYAEQFF.

This clone was found a few times. The genes are named according to mouse. CDR3 loop: CTCSADLRQGEVFF. CDR3 DNA, as far as it was read: TGCACCTGCAGTGCAGATCTAAGACAGGGA. The V gene is TRBV1, the J gene TRBJ1-1, with 7 positions matching TRBD1. The CDR3 end lies 4 residues beyond the end of the read and is filled in from the germline J gene. This CDR3 has 14 amino acids. CDR1 and CDR2 (germline): NSQYPW, LRSPGD (reference sequence).

Only a few counts were recorded for this clone. Genes here carry mouse names. With the read ending 4 residues before the CDR3 end, the germline J gene is used to fill in that end. The V and J genes are TRBV13-1 and TRBJ2-5; tentative D call: TRBD2 (5 bases). Looked up from germline, CDR1 is NSHNY and CDR2 is SYGAGN. The CDR3 covers 12 residues. The CDR3 region is CASSEPGDTQYF. The sequenced part of the CDR3 DNA is TGTGCCAGCAGTGAGCCTGGGGAC.

This clone appeared a few times. Genes here carry mouse names. The read terminates 4 residues ahead of where the CDR3 ends, so the germline J gene completes it. The identical CDR3 is also encoded by other nucleotide sequences in the sample. This rearrangement joins TRBV13-3 to TRBJ2-1; 7 bases line up with TRBD2. The V gene end was trimmed by 3 bases and the J gene end by 2 bases; junction bases not matched to a gene: 2. This CDR3 has 14 amino acids. Per germline, CDR1 NNHDY and CDR2 SYVADS. CDR3 DNA, as far as it was read: TGTGCCAGCAGTGTTGGGACTGACTATGCT. Translated, it gives CASSVGTDYA. The complete CDR3 sequence is CASSVGTDYAEQFF.